Presented here are 15 T cell receptor beta chains from one specimen sequenced in a study of blood T cell repertoires in COVID-19. Data came from immunoSEQ multiplex PCR; TCRdb stores just in-frame clones and leaves some out. This table holds roughly 250,000 clones, roughly 90% found once. Sequencing was performed on peripheral blood. The receptors here all came from a woman in her thirties or forties who had recovered from COVID-19.

This chain links TRBV4-1 with TRBJ2-3; tentatively, D is TRBD2 (5 bases). Germline CDR1 reads MGHRA; CDR2 reads YSYEKL. V was pared by 3 bases and J by 1 base, with 17 bases between. This CDR3 is 17 amino acids long. CDR3 sequence (DNA): TGCGCCAGCAGCCATGAACTCCCCCGAGCGGGCACAGATACGCAGTATTTT. Amino acids: CASSHELPRAGTDTQYF.

V gene TRBV3-1 (or the pseudogene TRBV3-2) combines with J gene TRBJ2-1; D remains unclear. Germline loops: CDR1 LGHDT, CDR2 YNNKEL (reference sequence). The CDR3 sequence is 15 residues long. The V end was cut by 2 bases, the J end by 3 bases, with 11 bases between. For the CDR3, the DNA is TGTGCCAGCAGCCAAAGAAGCGTAAGCTACAATGAGCAGTTCTTC. Encoded protein: CASSQRSVSYNEQFF.

This chain links TRBV6-2 or TRBV6-3 with TRBJ2-1; D is undetermined. Germline CDR1 MNHEY, CDR2 SVGEGT. V lost 5 bases and J lost 10, with 12 bases in between. The CDR3 is 12 residues long. CDR3 bases: TGTGCCAGCAGTGACCCCCGAGGCGAGCAGTTCTTC. Its protein product is CASSDPRGEQFF.

The chain has TRBV11-2 and TRBJ1-2, with TRBD1 matching over 7 bases. V dropped 1 base and J dropped 4; count of bases not matched to a gene: 9. This CDR3 comprises 16 residues. CDR1 is SGHAT, CDR2 FQNNGV, per germline. The CDR3 sequence: CASSLVQGVVGYGYTF. The CDR3 nucleotides are TGTGCCAGCAGCTTAGTTCAGGGGGTAGTAGGCTATGGCTACACCTTC.

This chain joins TRBV28 and TRBJ2-7, with D unresolved. Trimming stripped 3 bases from V and 2 bases from J, with 11 bases between. The CDR3 has 14 residues. Germline V lookup: CDR1 MDHEN, CDR2 SYDVKM. For the CDR3, the DNA is TGTGCCAGCAGTTTTGGAGAGCAACCCTACGAGCAGTACTTC. This gives the protein CASSFGEQPYEQYF.

This clone was detected only once. The chain links TRBV6-6 to TRBJ1-2, with a tentative D call TRBD1 (6 bases). The CDR3 spans 15 residues. The germline V and J ends were trimmed by 6 bases and 7 bases, with 21 bases remaining between them. Germline assignment: CDR1 MNHNY and CDR2 SVGAGI (reference sequence). The CDR3 DNA reads as TGTGCCAGCAGCTTTAGACGGGACACCGACCTTGGCTACACCTTC. Amino acids: CASSFRRDTDLGYTF.

This chain uses TRBV7-2 with TRBJ2-7; 7 positions agree with TRBD1. Germline CDR1 SGHTA, CDR2 FQGNSA. The CDR3 runs 15 residues. With V trimmed by 1 base and J by 4 bases, 7 bases remained unmatched. The CDR3 is CASSLGLQGTYEQYF. CDR3 in DNA: TGTGCCAGCAGCTTAGGGCTACAGGGGACGTACGAGCAGTACTTC.

The chain joins TRBV9 to TRBJ1-5; 7 bases fit TRBD1. CDR3 length: 14 residues. J was trimmed by 5 bases and V by 3 bases; bases with no gene match: 5. CDR1 and CDR2 from the germline V gene are SGDLS and YYNGEE. CDR3 DNA: TGTGCCAGCAGCGCCTACAGGGGTGATCAGCCCCAGCATTTT. Protein sequence: CASSAYRGDQPQHF.

The chain combines TRBV7-9 with TRBJ2-3; 8 bases agree with TRBD2. V was clipped by 3 bases and J by 2 bases; unmatched bases: 10. The CDR3 contains 17 residues. Germline lookup yields CDR1 SEHNR and CDR2 FQNEAQ (reference sequence). The CDR3 is CASSFSEGTRDTDTQYF. Written as DNA, the CDR3 is TGTGCCAGCAGCTTCTCTGAGGGGACTAGGGACACAGATACGCAGTATTTT.

The rearrangement uses TRBV6-2 or TRBV6-3 and TRBJ2-7, with 10 bases fitting TRBD2. The CDR3 runs to 16 residues. V was pared by 0 bases and J by 6 bases, with 8 bases of the junction left unmatched. CDR1 and CDR2 (germline): MNHEY, SVGEGT. The CDR3 nucleotides are TGTGCCAGCAGTTACTCCCCACTAGCGGGATACCCCGAGCAGTACTTC. Protein: CASSYSPLAGYPEQYF.

The V and J genes are TRBV7-6 and TRBJ2-2; the match to TRBD1 covers 7 bases. The CDR3 contains 15 residues. Germline loops: CDR1 SGHVS, CDR2 FNYEAQ. The J segment lost 8 bases and the V segment lost 3 bases, leaving 9 bases of the junction unmatched. DNA for the CDR3: TGTGCCAGCAGCTTCGCGAACAGGGGATATGGGGAGCTGTTTTTT. It specifies CASSFANRGYGELFF.

The chain joins TRBV7-9 to TRBJ2-1, with 14 bases matching TRBD2. V dropped 6 bases and J dropped 10; count of bases not matched to a gene: 11. Germline V CDR1 and CDR2: SEHNR, FQNEAQ (reference sequence). This CDR3 has 16 amino acids. The CDR3 DNA sequence: TGTGCCAGCAGGTCTGATACGGGACTAGCGGGAGACGAGCAGTTCTTC. Translating gives CASRSDTGLAGDEQFF.

The rearrangement uses TRBV7-9 and TRBJ2-1, with TRBD1 matching over 7 bases. V lost 6 bases to trimming and J lost 1 base; unmatched junction nucleotides: 9. The CDR3 totals 16 residues. CDR1 is SEHNR, CDR2 FQNEAQ, per germline (reference sequence). The CDR3 reads CASRYTGTASYNEQFF. The DNA for the CDR3 is TGTGCCAGCAGATACACCGGGACAGCTTCCTACAATGAGCAGTTCTTC. The full variable domain, rest sourced from reference TRBV7-9 and TRBJ2-1, is DTGVSQNPRHKITKRGQNVTFRCDPISEHNRLYWYRQTLGQGPEFLTYFQNEAQLEKSRLLSDRFSAERPKGSFSTLEIQRTEQGDSAMYLCASRYTGTASYNEQFFGPGTRLTVL.

CDR3 in DNA: TGTGCCAGTAGTCTGGGACAGGGGGTCGGGGAGACCCAGTACTTC. Translating gives CASSLGQGVGETQYF. V usage is TRBV19 and J usage is TRBJ2-5; 11 bases fit TRBD1. With V trimmed by 5 bases and J by 5 bases, 7 bases remained unmatched. This CDR3 has 15 residues. Germline CDR1 reads LNHDA; CDR2 reads SQIVND (reference sequence).

This clone is a singleton in its sample. This chain links TRBV21-1 with TRBJ1-5; the D call in the table, TRBD1, was not verified against the DNA. TRBV21-1 is an annotated pseudogene. The CDR3 has 16 residues. The CDR3 sequence: CASSKGNRDSNQPQHF. The CDR3 coding sequence is TGTGCCAGCAGCAAAGGGAACCGGGACAGTAATCAGCCCCAGCATTTT.